These T cell receptor beta chains were read from a single sample in a study of T cells in Graves' hyperthyroidism and ophthalmopathy. TCRdb re-called the multiplex PCR reads through MiXCR, storing one row per CDR3 protein. The sample holds around 280,000 distinct CDR3 sequences, about an eighth seen once. The sequencing sample was made of blood. All receptors come from a woman aged 40 to 55 with Graves' hyperthyroidism. Each CDR3 is given with its conserved first and last residue. D genes are given only for firm matches. Only some rows state a clone size, as once, few, many or a class for expanded clones.

many	-	TRBV27	TRBJ1-1	14	TGTGCCAGCAGTTCCCTGGACAGCCACACTGAAGCTTTCTTT	CASSSLDSHTEAFF
few	-	TRBV2	TRBJ2-7	13	TGTGCCAGCAGTGAACGCGTACCCTACGAGCAGTACTTC	CASSERVPYEQYF
many	-	TRBV10-3	TRBJ2-7	10	TGTGCCATCAGGGACTACGAGCAGTACTTC	CAIRDYEQYF
many	TRBD2	TRBV20-1	TRBJ2-5	14	TGCAGTGCTGGGGGGGGTGGTGCCCAAGAGACCCAGTACTTC	CSAGGGGAQETQYF
many	TRBD1	TRBV12-3/TRBV12-4	TRBJ1-6	15	TGTGCCAGCAGTTTCGTAGACAGGGTTAATTCACCCCTCCACTTT	CASSFVDRVNSPLHF
many	-	TRBV2	TRBJ2-5	12	TGTGCCAGCGCCAGGGGAAGAGAGACCCAGTACTTC	CASARGRETQYF
-	TRBD1	TRBV5-4	TRBJ1-4	16	TGTGCCAGCAGCTTAGGATTGCAGGGGGTCGGTGAAAAACTGTTTTTT	CASSLGLQGVGEKLFF
many	TRBD1	TRBV20-1	TRBJ2-5	15	TGCAGTGCTAGGGCCGGGACAGGGGGCAGAGAGACCCAGTACTTC	CSARAGTGGRETQYF
many	TRBD1	TRBV20-1	TRBJ1-2	10	TGCAGTCTAGGGGGCGCGCGCTACACCTTC	CSLGGARYTF
-	TRBD1	TRBV28	TRBJ2-3	13	TGTGCGATGGGACAGGGCAGCACAGATACGCAGTATTTT	CAMGQGSTDTQYF
-	TRBD1	TRBV6-1	TRBJ2-5	15	TGTGCCAGCAGTGGACCGAACAGGGGGCAGGAGACCCAGTACTTC	CASSGPNRGQETQYF
many	TRBD1	TRBV2	TRBJ2-1	14	TGTGCCAGCACGGAGGACAGGGGTATCAATGAGCAGTTCTTC	CASTEDRGINEQFF
many	TRBD1	TRBV7-2	TRBJ1-3	18	TGTGCCAGCAGCCCCGGACAGGCGGAGATTTACTCTGGAAACACCATATATTTT	CASSPGQAEIYSGNTIYF
-	-	TRBV6-1	TRBJ2-7	13	TGTGCCAGCAGACGGACCGACAACTACGAGCAGTACTTC	CASRRTDNYEQYF
-	-	TRBV9	TRBJ2-3	15	TGTGCCAGCAGCGTGGTGGGGTTTAGCAGAGATACGCAGTATTTT	CASSVVGFSRDTQYF
-	-	TRBV7-9	TRBJ2-4	12	TGTGCCAGCGGTCGACCGGGGAACATTCAGTACTTC	CASGRPGNIQYF
many	-	TRBV20-1	TRBJ2-5	13	TGCAGTGCTAGAGAACCGGGGTTGGAGACCCAGTACTTC	CSAREPGLETQYF
once	TRBD2	TRBV5-1	TRBJ2-3	14	TGCGCCAGCAGCTTTAGCGGGTACACAGCTACGCAGTATTTT	CASSFSGYTATQYF